This T cell receptor (beta chain) was sequenced for a study of spatial heterogeneity in lung cancer (dated by TCRdb to 2018 to 2020). Regarding the study in general: Beta-chain transcripts were consistently detected in greater numbers than alpha-chain transcripts, which likely reflected higher beta-chain transcript abundance. Both alpha and beta chains were TCR-sequenced in 200 or so tumor regions, 64 matched nontumor lung samples and roughly 50 PBMC samples obtained at surgery. In the raw uncorrected reads, each unique combination of TCR and UMI appeared more than ten times on average. In non-small cell lung cancer, the study quantitatively compared TCR alpha and beta repertoires across several tumor regions, matched nontumor lung, and blood. The study linked features of the TCR repertoire to counts of nonsynonymous mutations, which were determined by whole-exome sequencing of tumor tissue. Here is what the overall study found, with its caveats: Ubiquitous expanded tumor TCRs showed up in blood more often at tumor resection than at routine follow-up. Additional single-cell paired TCR alpha and beta sequencing was considered necessary to confirm, at a functional level, the hypothesis that regional TCRs recognize regional mutations.

This clonotype was observed a handful of times. Its binding antigen is unknown. Base qualities are missing; no much larger clone stands one base away. Libraries came from 5' RACE. The reads were generated on a NextSeq 500. In the TCR library protocol, a unique molecular identifier was attached to each TCR cDNA molecule so that PCR and sequencing errors could be corrected. The authors processed their data as follows. TCR identification, UMI-based error correction and CDR3 extraction were all carried out with Decombinator tools. TCRs above a frequency of 2 per 1,000, corresponding to the top 1% of the tumor frequency distribution, were defined as expanded. Renyi diversity was calculated using the R vegan package after each repertoire was subsampled 100 times to 5,000 TCRs. CDR3 similarity networks were built from amino acid triplet string-kernel similarity, connecting CDR3s with pairwise similarity above 0.82. Starting from the raw public reads, TCRdb applied fastp trimming at Q25, assembled clones with MiXCR and retained in-frame beta chains. Every entry covers one CDR3 protein and lists the most common genes and DNA from its rows. The authors' filters were not applied to this entry. The sample has roughly 25,000 distinct CDR3 sequences on record, over 10% of them singletons. The top ten hold roughly 26% of the sample.

The time point label for this specimen denotes: sample taken at primary tumor resection. Whole RNA extracted from tumor and nontumor lung tissue, or from cryopreserved PBMC samples, was used for TCR sequencing without cell sorting. Samples were obtained from 65 to 90 patients with early-stage, untreated non-small cell lung cancer from the lung TRACERx cohort. Patients were selected for TCR sequencing only if sufficient RNA was available from at least two tumor regions. The CDR3 starts with the cysteine, ends with the phenylalanine, and has 16 residues. CDR3 DNA only is kept here, 48 bases in frame from base 1. Trimming removed 1 base from V and 6 bases from J, leaving 17 bases between the germline ends. From the germline V gene, CDR1 is KGHSH and CDR2 is LQKENI.

The chain was built from TRBV18 and TRBJ2-3; the D gene is perhaps TRBD2, on 6 matching bases. This sample comprised PBMCs, obtained at surgery. This receptor was taken from a female donor with early-stage non-small cell lung cancer. The CDR3 corresponds to CASSPHLGGVDDTQYF. Read as DNA, the sequence is TGTGCCAGCTCACCACATCTCGGAGGGGTTGACGATACGCAGTATTTT. Beyond the CDR3, the reference TRBV18 and TRBJ2-3 genes provide the residues; the full variable domain reads: NAGVMQNPRHLVRRRGQEARLRCSPMKGHSHVYWYRQLPEEGLKFMVYLQKENIIDESGMPKERFSAEFPKEGPSILRIQQVVRGDSAAYFCASSPHLGGVDDTQYFGPGTRLTVL.